This T cell receptor beta chain emerged from a study of post-analysis software for immune sequencing data (dated by TCRdb to the mid-2010s). Concerning the study at large: Disease courses on record covered relapsing-remitting, secondary progressive and progressive-relapsing multiple sclerosis, though some patients had no subtype annotation. A subset of samples was prepared in parallel using single-end sample barcoding, then pooled and co-amplified after Illumina adapter ligation. The multiple sclerosis patient repertoires were compared with about a dozen previously published healthy control repertoires from donors aged roughly 6 to 27 years. What the research found in general, with its limitations: Multiple sclerosis patients had significantly lower normalized Chao1 diversity than controls, a result that suggests substantial peripheral T-cell clonal expansion. Significantly higher frequencies in patients than in controls were found for roughly 5 TRBV segments, including TRBV5-6, TRBV5-1 and TRBV20-1. The control group was slightly older than the multiple sclerosis patient group. Direct clustering with F measure revealed strong co-clustering of samples prepared in the same batch, which led to a batch-effect correction.

Germline trimming: 1 base from V, 1 base from J; junction bases outside gene matches: 3. The CDR3, cysteine through phenylalanine, is 14 amino acids long. The entry retains the CDR3 DNA only, 42 bases that are in frame from base 1. The germline V gene sets CDR1 to SQVTM and CDR2 to ANQGSEA. To demonstrate the VDJtools post-analysis software, TCR beta repertoires were profiled from the peripheral blood of about 13 young patients with multiple sclerosis. Multiple sclerosis patients were children and adolescents aged roughly 6 to 15 years. Library construction relied on PCR. Sequenced on an Illumina HiSeq 2500. To reduce PCR and sequencing biases, unique molecular identifiers were built into the TCR beta cDNA libraries. Every 1 to 10 million input T cells yielded about 500,000 cDNA molecules, meaning each molecule approximated one T cell. Patient libraries were prepared and sequenced with the same protocol used for the earlier healthy control dataset. Within a given batch, samples were prepared together, multiplexed and sequenced on the same HiSeq lane. The authors' analysis ran thus. Raw barcoded reads were processed with MIGEC, discarding single-read molecular identifier groups before consensus assembly and CDR3 extraction. Clonotype tables were post-analysed with VDJtools, normalizing diversity by down-sampling all datasets to the smallest sample size. Repertoire overlap clustering matched CDR3 amino acid but not nucleotide sequences to correct batch-related cross-sample contamination. TCRdb cleaned the public reads at Q25 with fastp, built clones with MiXCR and kept in-frame beta chains. One record per CDR3 amino acid sequence lists the most common genes and DNA. The V and J calls shown here were made by TCRdb, not taken from the authors' results. Recorded for this sample are 450,000 or so distinct CDR3 sequences; approximately 46% of them occurred a single time. The ten largest account for roughly an eighth of the sample.

In the case of this clonotype: No cognate antigen has been identified for it. No much larger clone exists at a distance of one base, and base qualities are not known.

The receptor comes from a girl between 5 and 17 years old with multiple sclerosis. The sample taken for sequencing was blood. The chain was built from TRBV29-1 and TRBJ1-2; a stretch of 7 junction bases matches TRBD1. The nucleotide sequence reads TGCAGCGTTGAAGCAGGGGGTATTAACTATGGCTACACCTTC. It specifies CSVEAGGINYGYTF. The CDR3 plus the reference TRBV29-1 and TRBJ1-2 genes for the other parts give the full variable domain: SAVISQKPSRDICQRGTSLTIQCQVDSQVTMMFWYRQQPGQSLTLIATANQGSEATYESGFVIDKFPISRPNLTFSTLTVSNMSPEDSSIYLCSVEAGGINYGYTFGSGTRLTVV.